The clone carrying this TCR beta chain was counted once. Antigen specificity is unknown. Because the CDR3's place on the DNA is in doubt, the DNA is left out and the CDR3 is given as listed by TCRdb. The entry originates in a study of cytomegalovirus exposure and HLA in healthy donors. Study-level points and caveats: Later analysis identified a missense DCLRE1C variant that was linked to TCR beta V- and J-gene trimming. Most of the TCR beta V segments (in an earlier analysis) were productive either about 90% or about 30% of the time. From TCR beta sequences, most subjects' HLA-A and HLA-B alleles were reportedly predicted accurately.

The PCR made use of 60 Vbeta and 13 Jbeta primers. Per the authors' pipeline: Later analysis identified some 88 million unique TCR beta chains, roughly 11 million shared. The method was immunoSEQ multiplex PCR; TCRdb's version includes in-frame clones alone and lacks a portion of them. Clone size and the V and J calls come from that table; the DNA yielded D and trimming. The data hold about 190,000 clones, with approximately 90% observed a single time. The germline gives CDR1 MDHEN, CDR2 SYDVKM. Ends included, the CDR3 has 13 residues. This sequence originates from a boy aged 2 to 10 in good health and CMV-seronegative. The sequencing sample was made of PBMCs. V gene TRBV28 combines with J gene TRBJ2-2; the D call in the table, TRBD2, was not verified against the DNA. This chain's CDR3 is CASSSSNTGELFF.